This T cell receptor beta chain stems from a study of shared clonotypes between healthy human individuals. Study-wide context: The study enrolled a couple of women and a few men aged 18 to 49.

Subsets obtained from CD4+ cells comprised CD45RA+ naive and CD45RA-negative memory cells. Points on this clone: Its target is unknown.

Regarding the study as a whole: Of the naive CD4 clonotypes, around 5.2% were shared across a handful of donors.

In germline, CDR1 is SGHDT, CDR2 YYEEEE. Trimming shortened V by 0 bases and J by 9 bases, and 10 bases separated the two germline ends. The CDR3 is made up of 13 amino acids. Genomic DNA per cell subset filled all wells of several immunoSEQ plates. The protocol was immunoSEQ multiplex PCR, while the TCRdb copy is restricted to in-frame clones and leaves out a portion. The sample has about 2.3 million clones, 85% to 95% seen once. Sequenced sample: naive CD4+ T cells from PBMCs. Stated subset: CD45RA+ positively selected. The V call is TRBV5-6, the J call TRBJ2-1; D might be TRBD2 (5 bases). The TCR comes from a man aged 18 to 29 in good health. Some clones in this sample may be carry-over from other donors' samples. Written as DNA, the CDR3 is TGTGCCAGCAGCTTGGGCCAGCGGAGTGAGCAGTTCTTC. Translated: CASSLGQRSEQFF.